A single sample gave rise to the 19 T cell receptor beta chains below, sequenced in a study of blood T cells in healthy people across ages. PCR was performed a second time for about 6 to 12 cycles using a sample-barcoded 5' primer and a J-beta primer mix. Each CDR3 protein gets one entry after TCRdb re-called the 5' RACE reads with MiXCR. The table has around 1,700,000 distinct CDR3 sequences, roughly 30% seen once. Sequenced material: blood. The receptors shown here come from a woman younger than 45 in good health.

As to this clonotype: This sequence may be a read error, since a much larger clone differs from it by one base. This chain links TRBV5-1 with TRBJ1-2, with D possibly being TRBD1 (5 bases). The CDR3 sequence is 15 residues long. Germline V gene sequence: CDR1 SGHRS, CDR2 YFSETQ. V was cut by 3 bases and J by 3 bases, with 15 bases left in between. The CDR3 spells CASSSSDRSDYGYTF. In DNA, the CDR3 is TGCGCCAGCAGCTCCTCCGACAGAAGCGACTATGGCTACACCTTC.

There are many counts of this clonotype. The chain recombines TRBV6-2 or TRBV6-3 with TRBJ2-1, with D maybe TRBD2 (6 bases). Trimming removed 2 bases from V and 8 bases from J, with 13 bases in between. Germline V gives CDR1 MNHEY, CDR2 SVGEGT. The CDR3 sequence is 14 residues long. CDR3 nucleotides: TGTGCCAGCAGTTACGGGACCTGGGGGGATGAGCAGTTCTTC. Translating it yields CASSYGTWGDEQFF.

The rearrangement links TRBV7-2 to TRBJ2-1; 9 nucleotides line up with TRBD2. V lost 6 bases and J lost 8; bases outside the gene matches: 17. The CDR3 runs 17 residues. The V gene's germline CDR1 is SGHTA and CDR2 FQGNSA. Here the CDR3 DNA reads TGTGCCAGCAGTCGCACTTACGGTAGCGGGAGTATTGATGAGCAGTTCTTC. The encoded protein is CASSRTYGSGSIDEQFF.

This clonotype was seen at least ten times. This sequence joins TRBV10-3 and TRBJ2-7; 11 positions agree with TRBD2. V gave up 3 bases and J gave up 6 bases; unmatched junction bases: 1. CDR3 length: 13 amino acids. Germline V lookup: CDR1 ENHRY, CDR2 SYGVKD. The CDR3: CAISEGLAGEQYF. CDR3 DNA: TGTGCCATCAGTGAAGGACTAGCGGGCGAGCAGTACTTC.

The DNA of the CDR3 is TGTGCCAGCAGCGGAATCCAGGGGCGGGAGACCCAGTACTTC. This codes for CASSGIQGRETQYF. The V gene is TRBV13, the J gene TRBJ2-5; TRBD1 is a possible D gene (6 bases). CDR1 and CDR2 from the germline V gene are PRHDT and FYEKMQ (reference sequence). V lost 5 bases, J lost 5 bases, and 15 bases lay in between. The CDR3 is made up of 14 amino acids.

This clonotype turned up a few times. The gene calls are TRBV27 and TRBJ2-7; possibly TRBD1 or TRBD2 for D (7 bases each). Germline CDR1 is MNHEY and CDR2 is SMNVEV (reference sequence). V lost 5 bases and J lost 7, with 15 bases in between. The CDR3 is 13 residues long. The CDR3 nucleotides are TGTGCCAGCAGTATCAGGGGGGGGGGAGAGCAGTACTTC. It encodes CASSIRGGGEQYF.

The chain joins TRBV20-1 to TRBJ2-3; 9 bases fit TRBD2. The CDR3 runs 14 residues. V was pared by 5 bases and J by 5 bases, with 8 bases of the junction left unmatched. Germline assignment: CDR1 DFQATT and CDR2 SNEGSKA (reference sequence). The chain's CDR3 is CSAGLARGKDTQYF. The CDR3 coding sequence is TGCAGTGCTGGACTAGCGAGGGGGAAAGATACGCAGTATTTT.

This clonotype has at least ten counts. The chain carries TRBV27 and TRBJ2-4; 7 bases align to TRBD2. The CDR3 length is 16 residues. CDR1 is MNHEY, CDR2 SMNVEV, per germline (reference sequence). Trimming at V came to 5 bases and at J to 4 bases, leaving 11 bases not matched to a gene. CDR3 bases: TGTGCCAGCAGTACCACCGGGACCGGGGGGAAAAACATTCAGTACTTC. This gives the protein CASSTTGTGGKNIQYF.

This clonotype turned up a few times. The rearrangement joins TRBV28 to TRBJ2-5, with D maybe TRBD2 (6 bases). The V gene's germline CDR1 is MDHEN and CDR2 SYDVKM. V was cut by 6 bases and J by 11 bases, with 13 bases left in between. There are 11 residues in the CDR3. This chain's CDR3 is CASRGGWKQYF. The CDR3 DNA sequence: TGTGCCAGCAGGGGGGGTTGGAAGCAGTACTTC.

This clonotype occurred a few times. The genes are TRBV29-1 and TRBJ2-1; 10 nucleotides line up with TRBD1. The germline CDR1 and CDR2 sequences are SQVTM and ANQGSEA. V shed 7 bases, J shed 8 bases, and the junction held 5 bases outside the gene matches. The CDR3 runs 12 residues. This CDR3 is CSGDRGFDEQFF. CDR3 coding DNA: TGCAGCGGGGACAGGGGATTCGATGAGCAGTTCTTC.

This clonotype was picked up one time. A much larger clone lies a single base off, so this may be a read error. In nucleotides, the CDR3 is TGTGCCAGCTCACCTACCGGGACTAATAACAATGAGCAGTTCTTC. Amino acids: CASSPTGTNNNEQFF. The chain is built from TRBV18 and TRBJ2-1, with 7 bases that match TRBD2. V was pared by 3 bases and J by 5 bases, with 7 bases of the junction left unmatched. Germline loops: CDR1 KGHSH, CDR2 LQKENI. This CDR3 is built from 15 residues.

The gene calls are TRBV18 and TRBJ2-5; the match to TRBD2 covers 8 bases. After removal of 3 bases from V and 4 bases from J, the junction contained 7 bases not matched to a gene. Germline CDR1 is KGHSH and CDR2 is LQKENI. The CDR3 is made up of 15 amino acids. The CDR3 is CASSPFPGGGETQYF. CDR3 bases: TGTGCCAGCTCACCCTTCCCGGGAGGGGGAGAGACCCAGTACTTC.

This rearrangement joins TRBV24-1 to TRBJ2-5; D is unresolved. CDR3 size: 12 residues. CDR1 is KGHDR and CDR2 is SFDVKD in the germline V gene. With 8 bases removed from V and 1 base from J, the gap between germline ends came to 7 bases. CDR3 protein: CATTRFQETQYF. The CDR3, as DNA: TGTGCCACCACCAGGTTCCAAGAGACCCAGTACTTC.

This chain connects TRBV7-9 to TRBJ1-3; D gene unclear. Germline V gene lookup returns CDR1 SEHNR and CDR2 FQNEAQ (reference sequence). This CDR3 region has 16 residues. V lost 1 base and J lost 0, with 10 bases in between. The DNA of the CDR3 is TGTGCCAGCAGCTTAGAGCTGGGCCACTCTGGAAACACCATATATTTT. Encoded protein: CASSLELGHSGNTIYF. Combining the CDR3 with reference TRBV7-9 and TRBJ1-3 gives the whole variable domain DTGVSQNPRHKITKRGQNVTFRCDPISEHNRLYWYRQTLGQGPEFLTYFQNEAQLEKSRLLSDRFSAERPKGSFSTLEIQRTEQGDSAMYLCASSLELGHSGNTIYFGEGSWLTVV.

The genes are TRBV5-5 and TRBJ2-3; no clear D. This CDR3 contains 14 residues. Germline CDR1 SGHKS, CDR2 YYEKEE (reference sequence). V was cut by 7 bases and J by 0 bases, with 12 bases left in between. CDR3 coding DNA: TGTGCCAGCGCGTCCTGGGAAAGCACAGATACGCAGTATTTT. This encodes CASASWESTDTQYF.

Notes on this clonotype: It is unclear where the CDR3 begins or ends on the DNA, so no DNA is shown, and the CDR3 is as TCRdb lists it. The gene calls are TRBV28 and TRBJ2-1. Germline V gives CDR1 MDHEN, CDR2 SYDVKM. The CDR3 spans 16 residues, counting both ends. This chain's CDR3 is CAGSSSVFVSYNEQFF.

The rearrangement uses TRBV19 and TRBJ2-7; D perhaps matches TRBD1 (6 bases). The V end was cut by 6 bases, the J end by 1 base, with 16 bases between. CDR1 is LNHDA, CDR2 SQIVND, per germline (reference sequence). The CDR3 spans 15 residues. CDR3 sequence reads: CASRRQDGSSYEQYF. CDR3 bases: TGTGCCAGTAGGCGACAGGACGGCTCTTCCTACGAGCAGTACTTC.

This chain uses TRBV14 with TRBJ2-1, with D unresolved. Germline assignment: CDR1 SGHDN and CDR2 FVKESK. The CDR3 extends over 13 amino acids. The V and J ends lost 0 bases and 6 bases respectively, with 6 bases between them. CDR3 residues: CASSQDRPNEQFF. The CDR3 DNA is TGTGCCAGCAGCCAAGATCGTCCCAATGAGCAGTTCTTC.

Many counts were recorded for this clonotype. The chain joins TRBV5-1 to TRBJ2-5, with D tentatively TRBD1 (6 bases). Germline assignment: CDR1 SGHRS and CDR2 YFSETQ. Trimming took off 1 base at V and 4 bases at J, with 11 bases between the two ends. The CDR3 runs 14 residues. CDR3 sequence: CASSLTGKGETQYF. The CDR3, as DNA: TGCGCCAGCAGCTTGACAGGGAAAGGAGAGACCCAGTACTTC.